This T cell receptor beta chain was identified in a study of cytomegalovirus exposure and HLA in healthy donors. Study summary: The same platform used for the roughly 610 first-cohort repertoires was also used for the 100 to 150 validation repertoires, as a later analysis reported.

Study observations and caveats: In vitro, a few CMV-associated chains proved specific for CMV antigens. While the bulk of TCR sequences proved rare, some public TCRs turned up in many donors. A classifier reportedly called cytomegalovirus status with high sensitivity and specificity.

The CDR3 runs to 15 residues. J was trimmed by 2 bases and V by 7 bases; bases with no gene match: 9. The germline V gene has CDR1 MNHEY and CDR2 SVGAGI. Of note for this clone: Its target is not known.

TCRdb keeps only in-frame clones here, not all; method: immunoSEQ multiplex PCR. Among a few hundred thousand clones listed, approximately 90% were seen once. Source material: PBMCs. The chain has TRBV6-5 and TRBJ2-7; 9 bases map to TRBD2. The receptor's source is a woman under 30 in good health and CMV-seronegative. The CDR3 nucleotides read TGTGCCAGCAATAGCGCTAGCGGGACGCCCTACGAGCAGTACTTC. Translating gives CASNSASGTPYEQYF.